This TCR beta chain comes out of a study of OX40 agonist ivuxolimab in advanced cancers. Some clones are missing from TCRdb's copy, which holds only in-frame ones; the method was immunoSEQ multiplex PCR. The table includes tens of thousands of clones, 80% to 90% detected once. V lost 0 bases and J lost 7; bases outside the gene matches: 6. CDR1 and CDR2 from the germline V gene are LGHNA and YNFKEQ. This CDR3 has 16 residues. This sample comprised CD4+ or CD8+ T cells sorted from blood, obtained in a trial of the OX40 agonist ivuxolimab. The sequence derives from an adult with an advanced solid tumor such as melanoma, head and neck, liver or kidney cancer. V usage is TRBV4-2 and J usage is TRBJ2-3, with 11 bases that match TRBD2. The CDR3 nucleotides read TGTGCCAGCAGCCAAGATCCAACTAGCGGGAGAAATACGCAGTATTTT. Its translation is CASSQDPTSGRNTQYF.